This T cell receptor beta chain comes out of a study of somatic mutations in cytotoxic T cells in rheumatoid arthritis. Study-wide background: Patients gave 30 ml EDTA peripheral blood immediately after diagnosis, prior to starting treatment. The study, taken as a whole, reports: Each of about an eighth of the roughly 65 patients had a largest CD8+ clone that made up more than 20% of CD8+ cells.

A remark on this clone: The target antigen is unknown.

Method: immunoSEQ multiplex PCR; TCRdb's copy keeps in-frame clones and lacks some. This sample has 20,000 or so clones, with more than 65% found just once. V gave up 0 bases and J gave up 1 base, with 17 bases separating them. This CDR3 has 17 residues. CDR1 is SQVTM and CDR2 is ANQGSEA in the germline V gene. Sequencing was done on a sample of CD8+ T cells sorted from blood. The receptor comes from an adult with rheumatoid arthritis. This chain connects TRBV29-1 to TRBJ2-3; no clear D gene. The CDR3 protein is CSVEDLKLPKGTDTQYF. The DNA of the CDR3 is TGCAGCGTTGAAGATCTTAAACTCCCCAAGGGCACAGATACGCAGTATTTT.